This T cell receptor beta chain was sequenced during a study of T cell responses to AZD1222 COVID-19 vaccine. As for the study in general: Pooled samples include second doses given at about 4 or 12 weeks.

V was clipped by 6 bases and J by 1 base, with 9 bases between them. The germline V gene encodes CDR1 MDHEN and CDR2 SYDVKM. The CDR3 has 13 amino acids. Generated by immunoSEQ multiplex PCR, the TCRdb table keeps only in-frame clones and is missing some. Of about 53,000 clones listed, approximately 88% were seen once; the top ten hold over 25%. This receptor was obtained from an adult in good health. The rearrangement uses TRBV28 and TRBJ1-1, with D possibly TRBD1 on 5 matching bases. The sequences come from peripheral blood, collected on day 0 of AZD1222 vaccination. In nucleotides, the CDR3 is TGTGCCAGCAGGACCGGGGCGAACACTGAAGCTTTCTTT. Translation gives CASRTGANTEAFF. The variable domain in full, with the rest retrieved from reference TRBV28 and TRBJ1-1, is DVKVTQSSRYLVKRTGEKVFLECVQDMDHENMFWYRQDPGLGLRLIYFSYDVKMKEKGDIPEGYSVSREKKERFSLILESASTNQTSMYLCASRTGANTEAFFGQGTRLTVV.